The 10 T cell receptor beta chains below come from one sample, sequenced in a study of T-cell memory formation after mild COVID-19. MiXCR, run by TCRdb on the 5' RACE reads, gives a single entry per CDR3 protein. Here the sample spans hundreds of thousands of distinct CDR3 sequences, around 15% being singletons. Sequenced material: PBMCs or a T cell subset sorted from them (not recorded which). The receptors come from a man between 18 and 29 years old who had mild COVID-19 (a few samples of this study predate the infection). Cell type and time point are not known.

This clonotype was observed a few times. This rearrangement joins TRBV28 to TRBJ2-5; no definite D call. CDR3 size: 14 residues. V lost 3 bases to trimming and J lost 1 base, with 9 bases between them. Germline V CDR1 and CDR2: MDHEN, SYDVKM. The CDR3: CASSLVSLQETQYF. As DNA, the CDR3 is TGTGCCAGCAGTTTGGTGTCCCTCCAAGAGACCCAGTACTTC.

There are a few counts of this clonotype. This chain uses TRBV2 with TRBJ2-5; a possible D gene is TRBD1 (6 bases). The V end lost 6 bases, the J end lost 2 bases, and 19 bases lay between the germline ends. Germline V gene lookup returns CDR1 SNHLY and CDR2 FYNNEI. This CDR3 is 16 amino acids long. The CDR3 DNA is TGTGCCAGCAGCACCACAGGGTTGGGTTGGCAAGAGACCCAGTACTTC. Translating gives CASSTTGLGWQETQYF.

This clonotype was seen a handful of times. The chain employs TRBV7-9 and TRBJ2-7; perhaps TRBD2 as D (7 bases). CDR1 is SEHNR and CDR2 is FQNEAQ in the germline V gene (reference sequence). The CDR3 length is 14 residues. V gave up 5 bases and J gave up 3 bases, with 14 bases separating them. CDR3 in amino acids: CASSLRGAFYEQYF. The CDR3 DNA follows: TGTGCCAGCAGCCTTCGGGGGGCCTTCTACGAGCAGTACTTC.

This clonotype has only a few counts. The genes are TRBV27 and TRBJ2-2, with D unclear. The CDR3 covers 13 residues. Trimming took 3 bases from V and 4 from J, leaving 6 bases between them. Looked up from germline, CDR1 is MNHEY and CDR2 is SMNVEV (reference sequence). CDR3 in amino acids: CASSLQVTGELFF. The CDR3 coding sequence is TGTGCCAGCAGTTTGCAGGTCACCGGGGAGCTGTTTTTT.

This clonotype occurred a few times. The rearrangement uses TRBV12-3 or TRBV12-4 and TRBJ1-1; TRBD1 matches 8 bases. V lost 3 bases, J lost 0 bases, and 6 bases stayed unmatched. The CDR3 contains 16 residues. CDR3 bases: TGTGCCAGCAGTTTCATGACAGGGGCTGTGAACACTGAAGCTTTCTTT. Translated: CASSFMTGAVNTEAFF.

V gene TRBV27 combines with J gene TRBJ2-1; 14 nucleotides align to TRBD2. CDR1 is MNHEY, CDR2 SMNVEV, per germline (reference sequence). Trimming at V came to 4 bases and at J to 8 bases, leaving 7 bases not matched to a gene. This CDR3 has 16 amino acids. This CDR3 is CASSSTGTSGGYEQFF. The CDR3 DNA sequence: TGTGCCAGCAGTTCGACCGGGACTAGCGGGGGTTATGAGCAGTTCTTC.

The CDR3 DNA follows: TGTGCCAGCAGCCCATCTGCGGGACAGGGTGGGTTCTTC. Protein product: CASSPSAGQGGFF. The chain is built from TRBV7-6 and TRBJ2-1; 9 positions agree with TRBD1. The V segment lost 5 bases and the J segment 15 bases; nucleotides outside the gene matches: 11. This CDR3 spans 13 amino acids. Germline V lookup: CDR1 SGHVS, CDR2 FNYEAQ.

V and J are TRBV7-9 and TRBJ1-4; no firm D call. This CDR3 contains 13 residues. Per germline, CDR1 SEHNR and CDR2 FQNEAQ (reference sequence). Trimming took off 8 bases at V and 5 bases at J, with 12 bases between the two ends. The chain's CDR3 is CASSKAQNEKLFF. The CDR3 bases are TGTGCCAGCTCTAAAGCCCAAAATGAAAAACTGTTTTTT. The full variable domain, rest sourced from reference TRBV7-9 and TRBJ1-4, is DTGVSQNPRHKITKRGQNVTFRCDPISEHNRLYWYRQTLGQGPEFLTYFQNEAQLEKSRLLSDRFSAERPKGSFSTLEIQRTEQGDSAMYLCASSKAQNEKLFFGSGTQLSVL.

Concerning this clonotype: A much more abundant neighbour one base away suggests this may be a read error. The J gene is TRBJ1-5, the V gene TRBV7-2; possible D gene TRBD1, 5 bases. V lost 3 bases to trimming and J lost 2 bases, with 8 bases between them. From germline, CDR1 is SGHTA and CDR2 FQGNSA. The CDR3 covers 14 residues. The CDR3 reads CASSFQGRNQPQHF. DNA of the CDR3: TGTGCCAGCAGCTTTCAGGGCCGCAATCAGCCCCAGCATTTT.

This chain uses TRBV5-5 with TRBJ1-2, with 9 bases identical to TRBD1. The CDR3 loop spans 13 amino acids. Looked up from germline, CDR1 is SGHKS and CDR2 is YYEKEE (reference sequence). Unmatched junction bases numbered 5, after V lost 7 bases and J lost 4 bases. DNA of the CDR3: TGTGCCAGCCAAACAGGGGGCGGCTATGGCTACACCTTC. Its translation is CASQTGGGYGYTF.